This T cell receptor (beta chain) derives from a study of T-cell reconstitution after alpha-beta-depleted transplantation in children (dated by TCRdb to 2016 to 2017). The study in broad terms: Using TCR repertoire profiling, the study quantitatively followed how T-cell immune reconstitution unfolded in children after TCRalphabeta/CD19-depleted allogeneic hematopoietic cell transplantation. Points the paper makes about the study in general: Hyperexpanded clone frequencies declined over subsequent months; after one year, T-cell counts and TCRbeta diversity were mostly attributed to newly produced T cells. About two months after transplant, the apparently early recovery of alphabetaT-cell counts reportedly depended on just several hundred clones that had expanded rapidly and came from non-depleted graft cells. In some patients, the high TCRbeta diversity seen at day 60 was put down to recipient T cells and intrathymic progenitors that had survived conditioning.

Remarks on this clonotype: This receptor's antigen is unknown. It has no much larger one-base neighbor in the sample; base qualities were not kept.

The treatment or condition label for this specimen denotes: allogeneic hematopoietic cell transplantation with graft depleted of TCRalphabeta T cells and CD19 B cells. The children who served as transplant recipients had been given grafts of TCRalphabeta/CD19-depleted allogeneic hematopoietic cells. Library construction relied on PCR. TCRdb names Illumina HiSeq 2500 as the instrument used. Molecular barcoding was employed in the preparation of TCR libraries, with unique molecular identifiers being used to normalize TCRbeta repertoire quantification. Starting from the raw public reads, TCRdb applied fastp trimming at Q25, assembled clones with MiXCR and retained in-frame beta chains. Identical CDR3 protein sequences are pooled into one entry, listed with their most common genes and DNA. The sample table holds roughly 180,000 distinct CDR3 sequences, of which 8.5% to 14% were seen once. The ten largest make up 13% of the sample.

Sequences MNHEY (CDR1) and SVGAGI (CDR2) are obtained from the germline V gene. The CDR3, cysteine through phenylalanine, is 15 amino acids long. Only CDR3 DNA is held: 45 bases, read in frame from base 1. At the junction V is shortened by 0 bases and J by 1 base, with 4 bases in between. Recombination linked TRBV6-5 to TRBJ2-6; the D gene remains uncertain. This specimen was PBMCs, taken before TCRalphabeta/CD19-depleted stem cell transplant. The receptor was derived from a boy aged 2 to 9 with acute myeloid leukemia, due to receive a stem cell transplant. CDR3 reads: CASSYSGSGANVLTF. The nucleotides are TGTGCCAGCAGTTACTCGGGGTCTGGGGCCAACGTCCTGACTTTC.